This T cell receptor beta chain derives from a study of cytomegalovirus exposure and HLA in healthy donors. Trimming took 5 bases from V and 3 from J, leaving 11 bases between them. Germline-derived CDR1 and CDR2 are LNHDA and SQIVND (reference sequence). CDR3 length: 14 amino acids. The PCR used 60 Vbeta and 13 Jbeta primers. Assay used: immunoSEQ multiplex PCR; TCRdb lists only in-frame clones, some missing. Here the sample spans roughly 58,000 clones, around 83% being singletons. Sequencing was performed on PBMCs. This clonotype was obtained from a human donor in good health. V gene TRBV19 combines with J gene TRBJ2-1; tentatively, D is TRBD2 (6 bases). The CDR3 region has the DNA TGTGCCAGTAGTCTAGCGACAGACTACAATGAGCAGTTCTTC. It codes for CASSLATDYNEQFF.